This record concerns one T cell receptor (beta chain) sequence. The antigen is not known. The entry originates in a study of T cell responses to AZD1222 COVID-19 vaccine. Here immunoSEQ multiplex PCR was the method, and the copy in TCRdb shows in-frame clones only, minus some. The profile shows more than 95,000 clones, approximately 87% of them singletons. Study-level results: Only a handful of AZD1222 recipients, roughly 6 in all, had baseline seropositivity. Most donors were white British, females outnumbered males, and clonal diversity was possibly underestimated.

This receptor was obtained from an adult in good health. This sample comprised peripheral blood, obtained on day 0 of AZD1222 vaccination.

The CDR3 spells CASSQGTEAFF. For the CDR3, the DNA is TGTGCCAGCAGCCAAGGTACTGAAGCTTTCTTT. V and J are TRBV3-1 (or the pseudogene TRBV3-2) and TRBJ1-1; D is ambiguous. Trimming shortened V by 1 base and J by 5 bases, and 2 bases separated the two germline ends. The CDR3 is made up of 11 amino acids. The germline CDR1 and CDR2 sequences are LGHDT and YNNKEL (reference sequence).